This paragraph reports one TCR beta chain. This sample was included in a study of brain T cells in children with intractable seizures. Time point defined: blood from clinic visit 5 months post-surgery; TSC patient then seizure free. The sequenced cases were selected for having the highest brain T cell transcript signatures. Libraries were prepared by immunoSEQ multiplex PCR; TCRdb keeps only in-frame clonotypes and omits some of them. There are 300,000 to 400,000 clones in the sample; 85% to 95% occur only once, and 5% to 7% lies in the top ten. Sequenced here: peripheral blood, sampled roughly 5 months after surgery. The sequence was collected from a boy under two years old with tuberous sclerosis and intractable seizures.

In DNA form, the CDR3 reads TGTGCCAGCAGCTTACGAGGCAATCAGCCCCAGCATTTT. It codes for CASSLRGNQPQHF. The rearrangement links TRBV5-5 to TRBJ1-5; D unclear. Germline V gives CDR1 SGHKS, CDR2 YYEKEE (reference sequence). V was shortened by 2 bases and J by 2 bases, with 5 bases between the two germline ends. This CDR3 is built from 13 residues.